Each of the 21 T cell receptor beta chains below was sequenced from the same sample in a study of regulatory T cells in long-lasting Graves disease. The time point denotes: newly diagnosed GD, antithyroid drugs for less than 3 months. From PBMCs, RNA was extracted and then used to make the TCR library. With iRepertoire HTBI primers and Arm-PCR of CDR3 regions, TCR beta libraries were built. TCRdb ran MiXCR on the multiplex PCR reads and lists one entry per CDR3 protein. The table records around 500,000 distinct CDR3 sequences, around 13% of them present only once. The same data also went into a second study, on T cells in Graves' hyperthyroidism and ophthalmopathy.

This material consisted of peripheral blood mononuclear cells (PBMCs), taken at new diagnosis, from a patient treated with antithyroid drugs. The receptors derive from a woman in her thirties with Graves disease.

To note about this clonotype: This clone may be a read error of a much larger clone one base away. J is TRBJ1-3 and V is TRBV29-1; the match to TRBD1 covers 7 bases. This CDR3 spans 14 amino acids. Germline V gene lookup returns CDR1 SQVTM and CDR2 ANQGSEA. The CDR3 loop is CRVGETGTGNTIYF. The CDR3 DNA is TGCAGAGTTGGGGAGACAGGGACTGGAAACACCATATATTTT.

The chain has TRBV3-1 and TRBJ1-2; D unclear. The CDR3 is 11 amino acids. Germline assignment: CDR1 LGHDT and CDR2 YNNKEL (reference sequence). Trimming cost V 6 bases and J 7 bases, with 9 bases left between them. CDR3 sequence (DNA): TGTGCCAGCAGTGCGACAACTGGCTACACCTTC. Its protein is CASSATTGYTF. Filled out from reference TRBV3-1 and TRBJ1-2, the complete variable domain reads DTAVSQTPKYLVTQMGNDKSIKCEQNLGHDTMYWYKQDSKKFLKIMFSYNNKELIINETVPNRFSPKSPDKAHLNLHINSLELGDSAVYFCASSATTGYTFGSGTRLTVV.

There are many counts of this clonotype. The rearrangement links TRBV27 to TRBJ2-1; 7 bases are shared with TRBD1. This CDR3 has 14 amino acids. The germline gives CDR1 MNHEY, CDR2 SMNVEV (reference sequence). Trimming took 3 bases from V and 4 from J; bases not matched to a gene: 3. The CDR3 DNA sequence: TGTGCCAGCAGTTTCCCGGACAGGTACAATGAGCAGTTCTTC. Protein product: CASSFPDRYNEQFF.

This clonotype was seen ten or more times. The chain carries TRBV6-1 and TRBJ2-5; D is perhaps TRBD1 or TRBD2 (5 bases each). The germline V gene has CDR1 MNHNS and CDR2 SASEGT. This CDR3 region has 13 residues. The ends were cut back, 6 bases at V and 3 bases at J, with 11 bases in the middle. This chain's CDR3 is CASRTETKETQYF. The CDR3 DNA sequence: TGTGCCAGCAGGACAGAGACTAAAGAGACCCAGTACTTC.

On this clonotype: A far larger clone lies a single base away; this is likely a read error. The chain employs TRBV12-3 or TRBV12-4 and TRBJ2-5; D might be TRBD1 (6 bases). The DNA end favors TRBJ2-7, so the J call may be wrong. There are 14 residues in the CDR3. The CDR3 nucleotides read TGTGCCAGCAGTCCTCCCAACAGGGCCTACGAGCAGTACTTC. Translating it yields CASSPPNRAYEQYF.

The sample holds a few counts of this clonotype. V gene TRBV6-5 combines with J gene TRBJ1-6; D gene ambiguous. The CDR3 has 15 residues. Germline V gene sequence: CDR1 MNHEY, CDR2 SVGAGI. Trimming removed 4 bases from V and 10 bases from J, with 17 bases in between. In DNA, the CDR3 is TGTGCCAGCAGTTTATCCCAGAGGACCCGATCACCCCTCCACTTT. Its translation: CASSLSQRTRSPLHF.

This clonotype has ten or more counts. The chain has TRBV5-1 and TRBJ2-3; the D gene is possibly TRBD2 (5 bases). CDR3 size: 15 residues. Looked up from germline, CDR1 is SGHRS and CDR2 is YFSETQ. The ends were cut back, 2 bases at V and 2 bases at J, with 12 bases in the middle. The CDR3 DNA is TGCGCCAGCAGCTTAAACCTAGCCAACACAGATACGCAGTATTTT. Its translation: CASSLNLANTDTQYF.

CDR3: CSVEEWNRGEQYF. The CDR3 DNA follows: TGCAGCGTTGAAGAATGGAACAGGGGCGAGCAGTACTTC. This rearrangement joins TRBV29-1 to TRBJ2-7; TRBD1 agrees at 7 bases. V trimming: 0 bases; J trimming: 6 bases; junction bases outside the gene matches: 5. Germline CDR1 reads SQVTM; CDR2 reads ANQGSEA. The CDR3 is 13 amino acids.

This clonotype has ten or more counts. This sequence joins TRBV15 and TRBJ1-1, with D possibly being TRBD1 (5 bases). Trimming stripped 1 base from V and 6 bases from J, with 15 bases between. The V gene's germline CDR1 is LNHNV and CDR2 YYDKDF (reference sequence). The CDR3 extends over 15 amino acids. CDR3 in DNA: TGTGCCACCAGCAGAGTTGGAGGGGCAGAGGCTGAAGCTTTCTTT. Encoded protein: CATSRVGGAEAEAFF.

The J gene is TRBJ2-2, the V gene TRBV9; D might be TRBD1 (7 bases). The CDR3 length is 16 residues. V lost 0 bases and J 4 bases, leaving 13 bases between the germline ends. Germline V gives CDR1 SGDLS, CDR2 YYNGEE. The CDR3 DNA reads as TGTGCCAGCAGCGTAGCCCCCAGGGGGGTCACCGGGGAGCTGTTTTTT. Translation gives CASSVAPRGVTGELFF. Complete variable domain (other parts from reference TRBV9 and TRBJ2-2): DSGVTQTPKHLITATGQRVTLRCSPRSGDLSVYWYQQSLDQGLQFLIQYYNGEERAKGNILERFSAQQFPDLHSELNLSSLELGDSALYFCASSVAPRGVTGELFFGEGSRLTVL.

This sequence joins TRBV4-1 and TRBJ1-6; D gene ambiguous. Trimming pared 0 bases from V and 1 base from J, leaving 13 bases between. CDR3 size: 18 residues. Germline V gene sequence: CDR1 MGHRA, CDR2 YSYEKL. CDR3 region: CASSQDRGARSYNSPLHF. The CDR3, as DNA: TGCGCCAGCAGCCAAGATCGGGGAGCCAGGTCCTATAATTCACCCCTCCACTTT.

In this sample, this clonotype turned up many times. The CDR3 region has the DNA TGCGCCAGCAGCCAGGACGGAACCAGGGGAGAGAGCACAGATACGCAGTATTTT. Protein product: CASSQDGTRGESTDTQYF. The J gene is TRBJ2-3, the V gene TRBV4-3, with a weak D call TRBD1 (6 bases). V shed 3 bases and J shed 0 bases, with 19 bases lying between them. Germline V gene sequence: CDR1 LGHNA, CDR2 YSLEER. This CDR3 comprises 18 residues.

Many counts were recorded for this clonotype. The gene calls are TRBV20-1 and TRBJ1-3; perhaps TRBD1 as D (6 bases). The CDR3 consists of 14 residues. Germline CDR1 DFQATT, CDR2 SNEGSKA (reference sequence). V shed 6 bases and J shed 0 bases, with 12 bases lying between them. The CDR3 reads CSARQAISGNTIYF. Written as DNA, the CDR3 is TGCAGTGCAAGACAGGCGATCTCTGGAAACACCATATATTTT.

This clonotype was observed many times. This rearrangement joins TRBV20-1 to TRBJ2-3; no clear D. In germline, CDR1 is DFQATT, CDR2 SNEGSKA (reference sequence). Trimming stripped 3 bases from V and 2 bases from J, with 15 bases between. The CDR3 covers 15 residues. CDR3 sequence (DNA): TGCAGTGCTAGGCGCCTACCGGTCAACACAGATACGCAGTATTTT. As protein: CSARRLPVNTDTQYF.

This clonotype was counted at least ten times. The chain couples TRBV30 to TRBJ2-3, with D perhaps TRBD2 (5 bases). V dropped 4 bases and J dropped 1 base, with 15 bases sitting between them. The CDR3 totals 15 residues. Germline V CDR1 and CDR2: GTSNPN, SVGIG (reference sequence). The CDR3 spells CAWTPRGWGTDTQYF. Here the CDR3 DNA reads TGTGCCTGGACCCCCCGGGGTTGGGGCACAGATACGCAGTATTTT.

In its sample, this clonotype was seen many times. The chain joins TRBV20-1 to TRBJ2-7, with unresolved D. Per germline, CDR1 DFQATT and CDR2 SNEGSKA (reference sequence). This CDR3 comprises 15 residues. Trimming took 6 bases from V and 4 from J, leaving 22 bases between them. The CDR3 coding sequence is TGCAGTGCCTCAAGGGTAGGCTCCAACCCTTACGAGCAGTACTTC. Translated: CSASRVGSNPYEQYF.

As regards this clonotype: One base away lies a much larger clone, so this may be a sequencing read error. The rearrangement links TRBV6-5 to TRBJ1-2; D gene ambiguous. The CDR3 runs 13 residues. Deletions cut 0 bases from V and 4 bases from J, with 6 bases between. Per germline, CDR1 MNHEY and CDR2 SVGAGI. This CDR3 is CASSYSHSYGYTF. CDR3 DNA: TGTGCCAGCAGTTACTCGCACAGCTATGGCTACACCTTC.

This clonotype was seen ten or more times. This sequence joins TRBV2 and TRBJ2-7; 7 bases match TRBD1. The length of the CDR3 is 15 residues. V was pared by 7 bases and J by 1 base, with 10 bases of the junction left unmatched. Germline CDR1 and CDR2: SNHLY and FYNNEI. The CDR3 here is CASNPTGTVSYEQYF. The CDR3 nucleotides are TGTGCCAGCAATCCGACCGGGACAGTTTCCTACGAGCAGTACTTC. The whole variable domain, filled in from reference TRBV2 and TRBJ2-7, reads EPEVTQTPSHQVTQMGQEVILRCVPISNHLYFYWYRQILGQKVEFLVSFYNNEISEKSEIFDDQFSVERPDGSNFTLKIRSTKLEDSAMYFCASNPTGTVSYEQYFGPGTRLTVT.

There are many counts of this clonotype. At one end, the junction sequence differs from germline, possibly due to a read error. The gene calls are TRBV10-1 and TRBJ2-7; TRBD1 matches at 10 bases. CDR3 size: 16 residues. Germline lookup yields CDR1 WNHNN and CDR2 SYGVQD (reference sequence). The CDR3: CASGELRDRGAYEQYF. As DNA, the CDR3 is TGCGCCAGCGGTGAGCTCCGGGACAGGGGAGCCTACGAGCAGTACTTC.

This clonotype was seen ten or more times. The V call is TRBV27, the J call TRBJ2-7; a possible D gene is TRBD1 (5 bases). The ends were cut back, 3 bases at V and 1 base at J, with 10 bases in the middle. Germline CDR1 reads MNHEY; CDR2 reads SMNVEV (reference sequence). The CDR3 has 14 residues. The CDR3 nucleotides read TGTGCCAGCAGTTTTAAGGACACGTCCTACGAGCAGTACTTC. Protein: CASSFKDTSYEQYF.

At least ten counts were recorded for this clonotype. J is TRBJ1-5 and V is TRBV2, with a possible D match to TRBD1 (5 bases). V was pared by 8 bases and J by 7 bases, with 15 bases between. Looked up from germline, CDR1 is SNHLY and CDR2 is FYNNEI. The CDR3 is 13 amino acids. CDR3 in amino acids: CASQGGVGQPQHF. The CDR3 DNA is TGTGCCAGCCAGGGAGGGGTGGGACAGCCCCAGCATTTT.